The rows below give T cell receptor beta chains drawn from one sample of a study of T cell responses to AZD1222 COVID-19 vaccine. TCRdb's table, derived via immunoSEQ multiplex PCR, lists solely in-frame clones and lacks some. In the table there are roughly 160,000 clones, 80% to 90% of which are singletons. Source: peripheral blood, taken on day 0 of AZD1222 vaccination. These receptors came from an adult in good health. The CDR3 runs from the conserved cysteine through the conserved F or W. Clone size, where shown, is once, few, many, or a class for clones that have expanded.

cdr3_length	v_call	clone_size	cdr3_aa
14	TRBV5-6	NA	CASREGQEINEQFF
13	TRBV5-6	NA	CASSLLGGDEQFF
14	TRBV28	NA	CASSSVGTGNTIYF
16	TRBV13	NA	CASSLIQGTYNSPLHF
14	TRBV19	once	CASKLGTGPNTQYF
15	TRBV27	NA	CASSLGPGTEYEQYF
15	TRBV11-2	NA	CASSWGGQGAREQYF
15	TRBV5-1	NA	CASSFGHRAAYEQYF
15	TRBV4-1	NA	CASSQVNRGKGEAFF
16	TRBV3-1/TRBV3-2	NA	CASSLRLGSGANVLTF
13	TRBV10-3	NA	CAISLGEDGMQYF
15	TRBV18	NA	CASSPPSDRSYGYTF
14	TRBV2	NA	CASSGRRQHYGYTF
13	TRBV28	NA	CASSYRVGYGYTF
17	TRBV4-3	NA	CASSPKAGFSPNTEAFF
16	TRBV3-1/TRBV3-2	NA	CASSQVAGVTYNEQFF
14	TRBV4-1	NA	CASSPIGGRQPQHF
16	TRBV28	NA	CASSLLYPSGLGTQYF
15	TRBV5-1	NA	CASSFSGAITDTQYF
14	TRBV5-1	NA	CASSLQVNQETQYF
17	TRBV5-6	NA	CASSLEASYGDTDTQYF
15	TRBV2	NA	CASRVSAGSTDTQYF
12	TRBV5-6	NA	CASSLERNTIYF
16	TRBV21-1	NA	CAAPSAWEIQTDTQYF
16	TRBV29-1	NA	CSEEGTEEIAKNIQYF
16	TRBV10-3	NA	CAISESSGGGPDTQYF
14	TRBV9	NA	CASSVASTNTEAFF
20	TRBV6-1	NA	CASSGARGGRISRAKNIQYF
10	TRBV12-3/TRBV12-4	NA	CASTGTGWYF
14	TRBV30	NA	CAWSAGQYNSPLHF
18	TRBV6-2/TRBV6-3	NA	CASSYSIPGGQDKTRRYF
12	TRBV19	NA	CASSILGGYVFF
15	TRBV6-5	few	CATQPGLRYQETQYF
14	TRBV6-5	NA	CASSYAVLTGELFF
13	TRBV30	NA	CAWSVRQDRKLFF
13	TRBV29-1	NA	CSVDGGHTEKLFF
14	TRBV4-1	NA	CASSQPGQGDGYTF
12	TRBV12-3/TRBV12-4	NA	CASSYRDYGYTF
16	TRBV28	NA	CASSPASVSSGNTIYF
14	TRBV7-3	NA	CASSSGQGFFEQYF
14	TRBV29-1	NA	CSVEGRTGSDIQYF
18	TRBV19	NA	CASSRGEWDRANTGELFF
17	TRBV14	NA	CASSLGKKVRVLETQYF
16	TRBV7-9	NA	CASSSTGSTAYNEQFF
17	TRBV3-1/TRBV3-2	NA	CASSPVKGAYRGYGYTF
16	TRBV6-5	NA	CASSYSGTGLSEKLFF
16	TRBV7-8	NA	CASSLTVLAGVDTQYF
14	TRBV6-5	NA	CASASGTANQPQHF
13	TRBV3-1/TRBV3-2	NA	CASSQFLNTEAFF
14	TRBV5-1	NA	CASSPTGPQYGYTF
14	TRBV19	NA	CASMLDRRTDTQYF
15	TRBV7-2	NA	CASSLGASSYNEQFF
16	TRBV4-2	once	CASSQGRLAGEDTQYF
16	TRBV10-3	NA	CAIKTSGGAVGNEQFF
18	TRBV27	NA	CASSLSSQYSSSYNEQFF
14	TRBV21-1	NA	CASSKDRANQPQHF
18	TRBV6-2/TRBV6-3	NA	CASSYTGRRTINSYEQYF
16	TRBV19	NA	CASSRTGSLLGDEQFF
16	TRBV2	NA	CASSALPGTGVGELFF